This TCR beta chain was observed in a study of identical twins. Trimming left V 4 bases short and J 2 bases short, with 12 bases between. The CDR3 has 15 amino acids. Germline assignment: CDR1 LGHDT and CDR2 YNNKEL (reference sequence). Study findings and constraints: While abundant cord blood beta clonotypes carried fewer insertions, memory repertoires showed no such pattern. Twin pairs' shared out-of-frame alpha sequences were enriched in low generation probability.

Unique molecular identifiers were in the cDNA, with template-switch universal primer binding. Via MiXCR, TCRdb re-called the 5' RACE reads, giving one row per CDR3 protein. The sample lists 460,000 or so distinct CDR3 sequences, around 14% occurring once. As for this clonotype: Its antigen is currently unknown.

The same data also contributed to another study, on yellow fever vaccine responses in identical twins.

The TCR was taken from a woman between 18 and 29 years old in good health. The chain joins TRBV3-1 to TRBJ1-5; TRBD1 is a possible D gene (6 bases). Material for sequencing was CD4+ T cells sorted from blood. CDR3 in amino acids: CASSRGRAGNQPQHF. CDR3 nucleotide sequence: TGTGCCAGCAGCCGGGGGCGGGCTGGCAATCAGCCCCAGCATTTT.